The 9 T cell receptor beta chains below all came from one sample that was sequenced in a study of identical twins. A single record per CDR3 protein comes from TCRdb applying MiXCR to the 5' RACE reads. The data show about 570,000 distinct CDR3 sequences, with 9.5% to 10% seen just once and approximately 3% held by the top ten. The same specimen was also included in a second study, on yellow fever vaccine responses in identical twins.

Sample: PBMCs. Receptors originate from a woman under 30 in good health.

Remarks on this clonotype: It may be a read error: a sequence one base away is much more abundant. The CDR3 region has the DNA TGTCCCAGCAGCTTAGCAGCGGTGAGCTCCTACAATGAGCAGTTCTTC. Translation gives CPSSLAAVSSYNEQFF. The chain carries TRBV5-6 and TRBJ2-1, with a possible D match to TRBD2 (5 bases). The CDR3 runs to 16 residues. CDR1 and CDR2 (germline): SGHDT, YYEEEE.

This clonotype was counted many times. CDR3 amino acids: CASSQDPSRPYEQYF. The CDR3 DNA reads as TGTGCCAGCAGCCAAGACCCCTCCCGCCCGTACGAGCAGTACTTC. V gene TRBV3-1 combines with J gene TRBJ2-7; no clear D gene. This CDR3 region has 15 residues. Trimming stripped 0 bases from V and 4 bases from J, with 13 bases between. Germline V gene data show CDR1 as LGHDT and CDR2 as YNNKEL (reference sequence).

This clonotype was seen a few times. The chain carries TRBV5-5 and TRBJ1-1; D is unresolved. The CDR3 runs 11 residues. Germline assignment: CDR1 SGHKS and CDR2 YYEKEE (reference sequence). Trimming cost V 4 bases and J 8 bases, with 9 bases left between them. For the CDR3, the DNA is TGTGCCAGCAGCGTCGGTTGGGAAGCTTTCTTT. Its translation is CASSVGWEAFF.

The chain combines TRBV2 with TRBJ2-2, with TRBD2 identical over 8 bases. CDR3 length: 17 amino acids. Germline CDR1 reads SNHLY; CDR2 reads FYNNEI. The junction had 9 bases not matched to a gene; V was cut back by 6 bases and J by 0 bases. Written as DNA, the CDR3 is TGTGCCAGCAGGCCTAGCGGGCGGACCTCGAACACCGGGGAGCTGTTTTTT. This codes for CASRPSGRTSNTGELFF.

This clonotype was seen a handful of times. This chain links TRBV6-1 with TRBJ1-4, with 7 bases aligning to TRBD1. V shed 6 bases, J shed 5 bases, and the junction held 6 bases outside the gene matches. The CDR3 is 14 residues long. Germline-derived CDR1 and CDR2 are MNHNS and SASEGT. The CDR3 nucleotides read TGTGCCAGCAGCAGCGGGACAGAGAATGAAAAACTGTTTTTT. Translated, it gives CASSSGTENEKLFF.

The genes are TRBV30 and TRBJ1-1; a possible D gene is TRBD1 (6 bases). V was trimmed by 4 bases and J by 0 bases, leaving 9 bases between them. This CDR3 is 13 amino acids long. Germline CDR1 and CDR2: GTSNPN and SVGIG (reference sequence). The CDR3 DNA reads as TGTGCCTGGACGGGACAAATGAACACTGAAGCTTTCTTT. Its translation: CAWTGQMNTEAFF.

The chain employs TRBV5-6 and TRBJ1-1, with a possible D match to TRBD1 (5 bases). The CDR3 consists of 13 residues. Germline loops: CDR1 SGHDT, CDR2 YYEEEE. The V and J ends lost 4 bases and 7 bases respectively, with 14 bases between them. The CDR3 DNA is TGTGCCAGCAGCCCGGACATCACCGGTGAAGCTTTCTTT. Translating gives CASSPDITGEAFF.

This chain connects TRBV28 to TRBJ1-4; D ambiguous. CDR3 length: 14 residues. V lost 4 bases to trimming and J lost 2 bases, with 8 bases between them. Germline V CDR1 and CDR2: MDHEN, SYDVKM. Written as DNA, the CDR3 is TGTGCCAGCAGTTCAGGAAATACTAATGAAAAACTGTTTTTT. It codes for CASSSGNTNEKLFF.

In this sample, this clonotype turned up a few times. V and J are TRBV20-1 and TRBJ2-5, with D unclear. Per germline, CDR1 DFQATT and CDR2 SNEGSKA (reference sequence). This CDR3 spans 11 amino acids. Trimming took off 5 bases at V and 5 bases at J, with 9 bases between the two ends. This chain's CDR3 is CSAQNGETQYF. In nucleotides, the CDR3 is TGCAGTGCTCAGAACGGGGAGACCCAGTACTTC.